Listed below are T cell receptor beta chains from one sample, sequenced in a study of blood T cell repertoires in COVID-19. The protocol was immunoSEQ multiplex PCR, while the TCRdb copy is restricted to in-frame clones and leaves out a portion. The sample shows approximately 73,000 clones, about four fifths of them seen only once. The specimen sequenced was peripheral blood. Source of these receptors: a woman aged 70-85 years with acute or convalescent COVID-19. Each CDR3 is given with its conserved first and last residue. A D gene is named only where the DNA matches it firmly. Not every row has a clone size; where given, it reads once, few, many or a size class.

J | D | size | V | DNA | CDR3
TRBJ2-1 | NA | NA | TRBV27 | TGTGCCAGCGGGGGACTGCCTACGACCTACAATGAGCAGTTCTTC | CASGGLPTTYNEQFF
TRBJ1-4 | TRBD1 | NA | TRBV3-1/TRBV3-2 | TGTGCCAGCAGCACCGGGACAGCCAATGAAAAACTGTTTTTT | CASSTGTANEKLFF
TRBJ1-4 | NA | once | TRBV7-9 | TGTGCCAACATCCCCAGGGGCGGGTGGGAAAAACTGTTTTTT | CANIPRGGWEKLFF
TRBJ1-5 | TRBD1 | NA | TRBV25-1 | TGTGCCAGCAGTGTGGGACAGGGGCCGTATCAGCCCCAGCATTTT | CASSVGQGPYQPQHF
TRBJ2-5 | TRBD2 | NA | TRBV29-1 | TGCAGCGTTGAATCCGGGACTAGCGGGAGGGCCCAAGAGACCCAGTACTTC | CSVESGTSGRAQETQYF
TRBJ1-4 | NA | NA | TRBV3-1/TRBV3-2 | TGTGCCAGCAGCCAATCAGGGGTGGGTGAAAAACTGTTTTTT | CASSQSGVGEKLFF
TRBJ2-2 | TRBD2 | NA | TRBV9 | TGTGCCAGCAGCGTAGGGCACTCTCTAGCGGGAGGCGGGGAGCTGTTTTTT | CASSVGHSLAGGGELFF
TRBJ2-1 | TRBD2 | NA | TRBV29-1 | TGCAGCGTTGAAACCGGGACTAGCGGGGGCGGAGGGGAGCAGTTCTTC | CSVETGTSGGGGEQFF
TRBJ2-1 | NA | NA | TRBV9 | TGTGCCAGCAGCGTAAATTTCGTAGCGGACTTGGGTGAGCAGTTCTTC | CASSVNFVADLGEQFF
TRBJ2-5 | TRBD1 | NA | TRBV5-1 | TGCGCCAGCAGCTTGTTTCGGACAGGTCAACAAGAGACCCAGTACTTC | CASSLFRTGQQETQYF
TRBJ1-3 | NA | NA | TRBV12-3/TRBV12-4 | TGTGCCAGCAGTCAATCTGGAAACACCATATATTTT | CASSQSGNTIYF
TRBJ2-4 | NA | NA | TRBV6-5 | TGTGCCAGCAACAGGGAGTCCAAAAACATTCAGTACTTC | CASNRESKNIQYF
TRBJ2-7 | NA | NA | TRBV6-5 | TGTGCCAGCAGCGTTGGACAATACTACGAGCAGTACTTC | CASSVGQYYEQYF
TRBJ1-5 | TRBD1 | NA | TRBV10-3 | TGTGCCACCCGGGACAGCGGGAATCAGCCCCAGCATTTT | CATRDSGNQPQHF
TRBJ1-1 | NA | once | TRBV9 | TGTGCCAGCAGCGCCGGTACGGGGAACACTGAAGCTTTCTTT | CASSAGTGNTEAFF
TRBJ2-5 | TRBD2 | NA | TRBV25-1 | TGTGCCAGCAGCCCAAGTAGCGGGGGGGCTTTCCAAGAGACCCAGTACTTC | CASSPSSGGAFQETQYF
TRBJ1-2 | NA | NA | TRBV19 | TGTGCCAGTAGTACCCAGGGGAACTATGGCTACACCTTC | CASSTQGNYGYTF
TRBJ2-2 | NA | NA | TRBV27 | TGTGCCAGCAGTCGAGACGGAGGGCGAACGAACACCGGGGAGCTGTTTTTT | CASSRDGGRTNTGELFF
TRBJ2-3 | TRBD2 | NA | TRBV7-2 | TGTGCCAGCAGCTTAGGTATCGGCGGGGGGAGCACAGATACGCAGTATTTT | CASSLGIGGGSTDTQYF
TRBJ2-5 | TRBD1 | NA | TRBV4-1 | TGCGCCAGCAGCAAAGGAAGGACAGGGGGGGAGACCCAGTACTTC | CASSKGRTGGETQYF
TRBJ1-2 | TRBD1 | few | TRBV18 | TGTGCCAGCTCACGACCGGGACAGGGGGCGCGTGGCTACACCTTC | CASSRPGQGARGYTF
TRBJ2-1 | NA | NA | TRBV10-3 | TGTGCCATCAGTGAGACCCGGGACTCCCTGGGAAATGAGCAGTTCTTC | CAISETRDSLGNEQFF
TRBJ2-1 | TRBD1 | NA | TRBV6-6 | TGTGCCAGCAGTTACAGGACAGGGGTCCACAATGAGCAGTTCTTC | CASSYRTGVHNEQFF
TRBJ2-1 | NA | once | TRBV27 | TGTGCCAGCAGTTTAGGGCTATTCAATGAGCAGTTCTTC | CASSLGLFNEQFF
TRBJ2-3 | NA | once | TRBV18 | TGTGCCAGCTCACCGTCCGGTGGAGATACGCAGTATTTT | CASSPSGGDTQYF
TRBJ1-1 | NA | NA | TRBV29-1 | TGCAGCGCCTCAGGAGGCACTGAAGCTTTCTTT | CSASGGTEAFF
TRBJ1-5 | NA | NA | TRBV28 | TGTGCCAGCAGTCCCGGGACTGGAGATCAGCCCCAGCATTTT | CASSPGTGDQPQHF
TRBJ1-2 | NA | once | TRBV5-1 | TGCGCCAGCAGCTTGTTCCAGGGTTATGGCTACACCTTC | CASSLFQGYGYTF
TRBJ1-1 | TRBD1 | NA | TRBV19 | TGTGCCAGTACCAAACAGGGGGCGGACACTGAAGCTTTCTTT | CASTKQGADTEAFF
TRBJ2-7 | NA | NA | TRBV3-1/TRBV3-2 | TGTGCCAGCAGCCAAGGTTCTTCCTACGAGCAGTACTTC | CASSQGSSYEQYF
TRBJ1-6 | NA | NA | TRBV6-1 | TGTGCCAGCAGTGAATGGGAGGGAAGCCGTTCCTCACCCCTCCACTTT | CASSEWEGSRSSPLHF
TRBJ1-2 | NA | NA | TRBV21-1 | TGTGCCAGCAGCAAAGTTACGGGACAGGGGGCCCCCAACTATGGCTACACCTTC | CASSKVTGQGAPNYGYTF
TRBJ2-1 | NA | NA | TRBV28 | TGTGCCAGCAGCCTCCGAAGGAGCTCCTACAATGAGCAGTTCTTC | CASSLRRSSYNEQFF
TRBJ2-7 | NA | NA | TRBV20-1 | TGCAGTGCTAGTGGGGCAGGGTATAATATGTACGAGCAGTACTTC | CSASGAGYNMYEQYF
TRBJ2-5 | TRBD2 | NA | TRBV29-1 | TGCAGCGTTGCATCAGGCGGGGGGCAAGAGACCCAGTACTTC | CSVASGGGQETQYF
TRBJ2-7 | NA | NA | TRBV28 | TGTGCCAGCAGTTTACCAGTGAAACCCTACGAGCAGTACTTC | CASSLPVKPYEQYF
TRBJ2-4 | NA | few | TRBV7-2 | TGTGCCAGCAGCTTAGGAGGGGGGGCAGCGAACATTCAGTACTTC | CASSLGGGAANIQYF
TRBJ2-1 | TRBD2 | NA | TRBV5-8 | TGTGCCAGCAGCTTGGAGGCGGGAGTGGATGAGCAGTTCTTC | CASSLEAGVDEQFF
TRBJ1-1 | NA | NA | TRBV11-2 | TGTGCCAGCAGCCCCCATGGACAGTTGAACACTGAAGCTTTCTTT | CASSPHGQLNTEAFF
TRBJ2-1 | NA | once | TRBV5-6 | TGTGCCAGCAGCTTGCCCGCGGGCAATGAGCAGTTCTTC | CASSLPAGNEQFF
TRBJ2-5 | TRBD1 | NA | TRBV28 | TGTGCCAGCAGCCCCCAGACAGGGCGGGAGACCCAGTACTTC | CASSPQTGRETQYF
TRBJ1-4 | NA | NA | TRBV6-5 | TGTGCCAGCAGGCCCGAGGGAGGCGAAAAACTGTTTTTT | CASRPEGGEKLFF
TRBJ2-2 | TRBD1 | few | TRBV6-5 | TGTGCCAGCAGGCTCACAGGGGGGTCCCCCGGGGAGCTGTTTTTT | CASRLTGGSPGELFF
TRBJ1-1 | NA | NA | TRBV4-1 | TGCGCCAGCAGCCAAAGGCAGGGGACCACTGAAGCTTTCTTT | CASSQRQGTTEAFF
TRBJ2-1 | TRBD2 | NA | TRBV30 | TGTGCCTCGAGCGGGGGGGCCAGGAATGAGCAGTTCTTC | CASSGGARNEQFF
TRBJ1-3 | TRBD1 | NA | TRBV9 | TGTGCCAGCAGCGTAGGTGGGACAGCTTCCTTCTCTGGAAACACCATATATTTT | CASSVGGTASFSGNTIYF
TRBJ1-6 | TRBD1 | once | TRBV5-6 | TGTGCCAGCAGCCGCAGACAGGGATGGAGTTCACCCCTCCACTTT | CASSRRQGWSSPLHF
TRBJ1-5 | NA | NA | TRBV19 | TGTGCCAGTAGTATGATGGACAGTTTGCAGCCCCAGCATTTT | CASSMMDSLQPQHF
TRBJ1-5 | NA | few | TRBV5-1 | TGCGCCAGCAGCTTGCTAGGGGTGAGCAATCAGCCCCAGCATTTT | CASSLLGVSNQPQHF
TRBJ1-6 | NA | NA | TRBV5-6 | TGTGCCAGCAGCCCAGCCGCGGGAGATTCACCCCTCCACTTT | CASSPAAGDSPLHF
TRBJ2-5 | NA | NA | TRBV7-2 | TGTGCCAGCAGCTTAGCCGCTAGCGCGGAGACCCAGTACTTC | CASSLAASAETQYF
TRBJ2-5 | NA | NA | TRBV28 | TGTGCCAGCAGTTTGATTACGGACAGCAAGAAGACCCAGTACTTC | CASSLITDSKKTQYF
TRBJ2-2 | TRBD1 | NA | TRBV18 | TGTGCCAGCTCACCACCGGCAGGGGGCCCCGGGGAGCTGTTTTTT | CASSPPAGGPGELFF
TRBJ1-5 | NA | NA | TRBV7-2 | TGTGCCAGCAGCTTGGGACACGACAATCAGCCCCAGCATTTT | CASSLGHDNQPQHF
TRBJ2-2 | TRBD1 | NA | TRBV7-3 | TGTGCCAGCAGCTCGGGGACAGCCGGGGAGCTGTTTTTT | CASSSGTAGELFF
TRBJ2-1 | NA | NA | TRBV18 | TGTGCCAGCTCACCGGTACAGGGTTTTAATGAGCAGTTCTTC | CASSPVQGFNEQFF